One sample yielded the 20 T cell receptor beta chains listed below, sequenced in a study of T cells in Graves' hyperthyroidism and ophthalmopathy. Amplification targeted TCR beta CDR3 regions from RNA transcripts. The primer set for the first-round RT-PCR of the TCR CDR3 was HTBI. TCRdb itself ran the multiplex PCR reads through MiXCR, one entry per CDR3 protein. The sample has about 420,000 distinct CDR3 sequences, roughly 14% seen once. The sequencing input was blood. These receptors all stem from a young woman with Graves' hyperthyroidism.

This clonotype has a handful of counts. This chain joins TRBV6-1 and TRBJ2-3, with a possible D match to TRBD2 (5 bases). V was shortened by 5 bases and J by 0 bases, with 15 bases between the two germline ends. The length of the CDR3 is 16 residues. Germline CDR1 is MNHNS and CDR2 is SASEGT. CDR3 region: CASSHLRGRSTDTQYF. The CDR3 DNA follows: TGTGCCAGCAGTCATCTTCGCGGGCGCAGCACAGATACGCAGTATTTT.

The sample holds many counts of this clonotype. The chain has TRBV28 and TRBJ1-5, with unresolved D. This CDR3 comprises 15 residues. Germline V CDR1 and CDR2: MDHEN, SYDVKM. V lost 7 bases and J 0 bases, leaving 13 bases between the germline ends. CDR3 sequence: CASTLSVFSNQPQHF. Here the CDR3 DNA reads TGTGCCAGCACCCTGTCGGTGTTTAGCAATCAGCCCCAGCATTTT. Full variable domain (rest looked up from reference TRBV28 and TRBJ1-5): DVKVTQSSRYLVKRTGEKVFLECVQDMDHENMFWYRQDPGLGLRLIYFSYDVKMKEKGDIPEGYSVSREKKERFSLILESASTNQTSMYLCASTLSVFSNQPQHFGDGTRLSIL.

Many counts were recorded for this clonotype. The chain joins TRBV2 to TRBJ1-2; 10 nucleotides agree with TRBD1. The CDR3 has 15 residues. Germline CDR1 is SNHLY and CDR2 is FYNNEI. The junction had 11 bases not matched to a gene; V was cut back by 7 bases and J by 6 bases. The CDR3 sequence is CASKRDRGTSHGYTF. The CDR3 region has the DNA TGTGCCAGCAAGAGGGACAGGGGAACATCTCATGGCTACACCTTC.

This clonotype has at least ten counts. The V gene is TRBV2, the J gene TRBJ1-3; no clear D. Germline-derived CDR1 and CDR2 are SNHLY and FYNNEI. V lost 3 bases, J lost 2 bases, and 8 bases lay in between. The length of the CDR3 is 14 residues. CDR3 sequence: CASSDPGAGNTIYF. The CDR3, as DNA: TGTGCCAGCAGTGACCCCGGGGCTGGAAACACCATATATTTT.

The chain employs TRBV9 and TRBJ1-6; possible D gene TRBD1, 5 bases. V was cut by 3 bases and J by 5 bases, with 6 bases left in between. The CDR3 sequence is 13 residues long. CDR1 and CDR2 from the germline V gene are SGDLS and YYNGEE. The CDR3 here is CASSGGDNSPLHF. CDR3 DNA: TGTGCCAGCAGCGGGGGGGATAATTCACCCCTCCACTTT.

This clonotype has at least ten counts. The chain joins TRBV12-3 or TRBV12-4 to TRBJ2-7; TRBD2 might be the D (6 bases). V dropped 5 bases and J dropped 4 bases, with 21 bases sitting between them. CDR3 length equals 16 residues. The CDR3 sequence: CASSPPLGGGAYEQYF. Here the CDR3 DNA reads TGTGCCAGCAGTCCCCCTCTTGGGGGAGGCGCTTACGAGCAGTACTTC.

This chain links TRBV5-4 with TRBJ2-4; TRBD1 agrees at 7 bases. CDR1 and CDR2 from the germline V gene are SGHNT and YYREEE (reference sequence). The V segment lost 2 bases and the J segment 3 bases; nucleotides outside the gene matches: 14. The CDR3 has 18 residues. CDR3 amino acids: CASSFSIGGRVGKNIQYF. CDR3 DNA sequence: TGTGCCAGCAGCTTTTCGATAGGGGGCAGGGTAGGCAAAAACATTCAGTACTTC.

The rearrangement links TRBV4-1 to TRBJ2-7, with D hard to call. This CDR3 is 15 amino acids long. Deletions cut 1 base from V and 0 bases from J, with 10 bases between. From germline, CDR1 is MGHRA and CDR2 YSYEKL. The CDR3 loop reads CASSQAPIHSYEQYF. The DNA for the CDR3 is TGCGCCAGCAGCCAAGCCCCTATACACTCCTACGAGCAGTACTTC.

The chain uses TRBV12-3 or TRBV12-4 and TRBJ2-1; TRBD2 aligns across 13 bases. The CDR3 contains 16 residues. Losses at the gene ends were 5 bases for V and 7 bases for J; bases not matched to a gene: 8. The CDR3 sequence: CASSVTSGGGKNEQFF. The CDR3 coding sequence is TGTGCCAGCAGTGTTACTAGCGGGGGGGGGAAAAATGAGCAGTTCTTC.

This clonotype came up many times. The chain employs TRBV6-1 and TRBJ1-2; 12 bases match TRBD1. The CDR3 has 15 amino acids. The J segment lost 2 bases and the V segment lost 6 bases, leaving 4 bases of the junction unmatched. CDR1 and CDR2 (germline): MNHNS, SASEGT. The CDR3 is CASRAGTGGNYGYTF. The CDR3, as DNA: TGTGCCAGCAGGGCCGGGACAGGGGGCAACTATGGCTACACCTTC.

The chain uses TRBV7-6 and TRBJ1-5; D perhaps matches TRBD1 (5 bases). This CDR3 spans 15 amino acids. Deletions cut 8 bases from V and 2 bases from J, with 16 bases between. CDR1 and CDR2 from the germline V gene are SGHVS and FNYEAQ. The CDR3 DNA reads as TGTGCCAGCGGGGGGGGGGGGGTCGGCAATCAGCCCCAGCATTTT. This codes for CASGGGGVGNQPQHF. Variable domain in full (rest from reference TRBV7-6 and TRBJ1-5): GAGVSQSPRYKVTKRGQDVALRCDPISGHVSLYWYRQALGQGPEFLTYFNYEAQQDKSGLPNDRFSAERPEGSISTLTIQRTEQRDSAMYRCASGGGGVGNQPQHFGDGTRLSIL.

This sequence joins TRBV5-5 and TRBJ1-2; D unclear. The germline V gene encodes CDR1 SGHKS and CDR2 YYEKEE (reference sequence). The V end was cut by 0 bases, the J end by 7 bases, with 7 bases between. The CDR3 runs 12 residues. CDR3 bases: TGTGCCAGCAGCTTGGAGCAGATTGGCTACACCTTC. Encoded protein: CASSLEQIGYTF.

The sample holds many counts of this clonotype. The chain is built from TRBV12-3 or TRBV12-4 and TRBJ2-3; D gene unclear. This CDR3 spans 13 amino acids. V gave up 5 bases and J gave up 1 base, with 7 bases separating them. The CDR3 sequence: CASSKRGTDTQYF. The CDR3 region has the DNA TGTGCCAGCAGTAAAAGGGGCACAGATACGCAGTATTTT.

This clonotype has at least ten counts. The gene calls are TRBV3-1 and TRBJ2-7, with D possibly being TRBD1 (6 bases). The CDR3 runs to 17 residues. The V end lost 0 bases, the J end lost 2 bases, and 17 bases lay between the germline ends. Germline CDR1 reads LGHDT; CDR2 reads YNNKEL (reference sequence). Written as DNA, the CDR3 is TGTGCCAGCAGCCAAGATCCTTGGGGGCGGATTACCTACGAGCAGTACTTC. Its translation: CASSQDPWGRITYEQYF.

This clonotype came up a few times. In nucleotides, the CDR3 is TGTGCCAGCAGCGTAGGGGAGGGGCGCGAGCAGTACTTC. It is translated as CASSVGEGREQYF. The rearrangement uses TRBV9 and TRBJ2-7, with 7 bases identical to TRBD2. J gave up 6 bases and V 0 bases, and 3 bases lay outside the gene matches. Looked up from germline, CDR1 is SGDLS and CDR2 is YYNGEE. The CDR3 covers 13 residues.

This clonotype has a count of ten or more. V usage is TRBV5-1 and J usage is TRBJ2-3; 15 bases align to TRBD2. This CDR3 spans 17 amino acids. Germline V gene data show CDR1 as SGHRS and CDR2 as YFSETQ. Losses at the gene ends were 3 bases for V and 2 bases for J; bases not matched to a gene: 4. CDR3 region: CASSSGTSGGFTDTQYF. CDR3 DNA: TGCGCCAGCAGCTCCGGGACTAGCGGGGGGTTCACAGATACGCAGTATTTT.

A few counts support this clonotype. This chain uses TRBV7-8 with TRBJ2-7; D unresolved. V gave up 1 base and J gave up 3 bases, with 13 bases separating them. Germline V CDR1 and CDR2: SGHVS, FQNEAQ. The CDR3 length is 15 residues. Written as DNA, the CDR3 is TGTGCCAGCAGCTTAGGACCGAACCAAGGCTACGAGCAGTACTTC. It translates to CASSLGPNQGYEQYF.

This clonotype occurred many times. The DNA for the CDR3 is TGTGCCATCAGTGAGTCGACGGGAGATACGCAGTATTTT. As protein: CAISESTGDTQYF. This sequence joins TRBV10-3 and TRBJ2-3; D ambiguous. V shed 0 bases and J shed 5 bases, with 6 bases lying between them. The CDR3 length is 13 residues. Germline V lookup: CDR1 ENHRY, CDR2 SYGVKD.

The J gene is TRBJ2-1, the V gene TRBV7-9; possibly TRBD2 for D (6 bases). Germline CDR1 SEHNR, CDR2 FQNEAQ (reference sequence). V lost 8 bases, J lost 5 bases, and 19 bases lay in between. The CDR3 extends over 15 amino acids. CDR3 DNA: TGTGCCAGCGGGGTGGGCGGGGCCCTTAACAATGAGCAGTTCTTC. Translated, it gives CASGVGGALNNEQFF.

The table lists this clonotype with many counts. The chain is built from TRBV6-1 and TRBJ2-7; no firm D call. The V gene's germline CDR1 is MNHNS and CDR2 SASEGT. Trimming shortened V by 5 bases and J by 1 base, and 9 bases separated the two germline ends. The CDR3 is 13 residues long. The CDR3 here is CASSSSRSYEQYF. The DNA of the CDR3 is TGTGCCAGCAGTTCCAGCAGGTCCTACGAGCAGTACTTC.